Sequencing of this T cell receptor (beta chain) was carried out in a study of T cell changes during pregnancy in multiple sclerosis (dated by TCRdb to between 2018 and 2020). For the wider study: Changes in the T cell repertoire over the course of pregnancy were examined in this study in women with multiple sclerosis.

Remarks on this clone: This receptor's antigen is unknown. Per-base quality was not reported, and no clone a single base away is much larger than it.

The CDR3, cysteine through phenylalanine, is 15 amino acids long. Only the CDR3 region is kept as DNA, spanning 45 bases read in frame from base 1. V lost 0 bases and J lost 0 bases; the stretch between them is 10 bases long. From a lookup of the germline V gene, CDR1 and CDR2 are SGHRS and YFSETQ. The method was the immunoSEQ multiplex PCR assay. Sourced from immuneACCESS, this table was stored by TCRdb with only in-frame sequences that have V and J called. A share of the clones is absent; for the studies checked, an unresolved V gene accounts for under half, and the remainder has no known explanation. Present in this sample are some 80,000 clones, 90% to 95% of which were seen just once. The ten largest clonotypes hold under 1.2% of the sample.

The receptor chain draws on TRBV5-1 and TRBJ2-7, with no reliable assignment of the D segment. Material: peripheral blood, obtained in the second trimester of pregnancy. This receptor was identified in a female donor with multiple sclerosis, enrolled in a pregnancy study. The CDR3: CASSLVADFSYEQYF. DNA sequence: TGCGCCAGCAGCTTGGTTGCGGATTTCTCCTACGAGCAGTACTTC.